The 3 T cell receptor beta chains in this list originate from one sample, sequenced in a study of cytotoxic CD8 clonotypes in ibrutinib-treated CLL. TCRdb's table, derived via immunoSEQ multiplex PCR, lists solely in-frame clones and lacks some. The sample contains approximately 70,000 clones, over 75% of which appear only once. The sample here was PBMCs, taken at disease progression, from a patient treated with ibrutinib. Receptors were obtained from a human donor with chronic lymphocytic leukemia.

The chain carries TRBV28 and TRBJ2-5, with TRBD2 identical over 13 bases. Unmatched junction bases numbered 8, after V lost 8 bases and J lost 5 bases. Germline V gene lookup returns CDR1 MDHEN and CDR2 SYDVKM. This CDR3 spans 15 amino acids. DNA for the CDR3: TGTGCCAGCTCCGGGACTAGCGGGGCATGGGAGACCCAGTACTTC. Translated, it gives CASSGTSGAWETQYF.

The rearrangement links TRBV10-3 to TRBJ2-5; perhaps TRBD1 as D (7 bases). V lost 0 bases and J 4 bases, leaving 9 bases between the germline ends. Germline V gives CDR1 ENHRY, CDR2 SYGVKD. The CDR3 totals 14 residues. The CDR3: CAISESQGGETQYF. Written as DNA, the CDR3 is TGTGCCATCAGTGAGTCCCAGGGGGGAGAGACCCAGTACTTC.

The rearrangement joins TRBV2 to TRBJ2-1; no clear D. The V gene lost 2 bases and the J gene lost 6 bases, with 11 bases spanning the gap. The germline CDR1 and CDR2 sequences are SNHLY and FYNNEI. The CDR3 extends over 14 amino acids. The CDR3 spells CASSELPRVNEQFF. In DNA form, the CDR3 reads TGTGCCAGCAGTGAACTACCAAGGGTCAATGAGCAGTTCTTC.